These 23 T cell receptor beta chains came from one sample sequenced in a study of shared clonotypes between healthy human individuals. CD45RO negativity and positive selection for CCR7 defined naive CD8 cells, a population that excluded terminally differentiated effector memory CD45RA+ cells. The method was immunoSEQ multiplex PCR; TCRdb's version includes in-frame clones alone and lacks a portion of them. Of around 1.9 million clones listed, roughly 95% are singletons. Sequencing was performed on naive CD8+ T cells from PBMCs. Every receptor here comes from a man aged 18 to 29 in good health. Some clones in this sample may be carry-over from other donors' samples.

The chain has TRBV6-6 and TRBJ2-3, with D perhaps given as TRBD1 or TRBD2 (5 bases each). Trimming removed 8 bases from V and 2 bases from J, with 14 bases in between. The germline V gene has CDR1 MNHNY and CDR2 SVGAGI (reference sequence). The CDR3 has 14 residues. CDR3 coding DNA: TGTGCCAGCGAGGGGCTACAGGTCACAGATACGCAGTATTTT. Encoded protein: CASEGLQVTDTQYF.

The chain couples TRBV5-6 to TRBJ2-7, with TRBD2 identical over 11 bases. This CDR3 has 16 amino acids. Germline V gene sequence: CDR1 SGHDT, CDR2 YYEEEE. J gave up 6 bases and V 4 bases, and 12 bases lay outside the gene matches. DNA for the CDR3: TGTGCCAGCAGCAGGATAGCGGGAGGGTTGAAGTTCGAGCAGTACTTC. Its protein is CASSRIAGGLKFEQYF.

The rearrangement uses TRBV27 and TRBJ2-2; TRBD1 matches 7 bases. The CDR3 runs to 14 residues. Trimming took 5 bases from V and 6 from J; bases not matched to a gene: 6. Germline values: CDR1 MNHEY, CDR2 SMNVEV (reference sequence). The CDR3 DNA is TGTGCCAGCAGTCTCGACAGGGTCGCCGGGGAGCTGTTTTTT. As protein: CASSLDRVAGELFF.

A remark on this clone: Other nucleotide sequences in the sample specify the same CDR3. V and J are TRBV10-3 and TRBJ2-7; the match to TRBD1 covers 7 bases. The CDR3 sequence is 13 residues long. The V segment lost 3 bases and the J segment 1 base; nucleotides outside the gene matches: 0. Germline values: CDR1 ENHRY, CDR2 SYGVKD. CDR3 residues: CAISEQGSYEQYF. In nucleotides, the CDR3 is TGTGCCATCAGTGAACAGGGGTCCTACGAGCAGTACTTC.

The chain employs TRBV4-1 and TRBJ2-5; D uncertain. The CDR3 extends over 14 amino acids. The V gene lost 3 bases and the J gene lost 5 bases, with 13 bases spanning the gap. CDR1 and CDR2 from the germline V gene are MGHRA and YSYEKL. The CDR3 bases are TGCGCCAGCAGCCACCAACCGATCCGGGAGACCCAGTACTTC. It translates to CASSHQPIRETQYF.

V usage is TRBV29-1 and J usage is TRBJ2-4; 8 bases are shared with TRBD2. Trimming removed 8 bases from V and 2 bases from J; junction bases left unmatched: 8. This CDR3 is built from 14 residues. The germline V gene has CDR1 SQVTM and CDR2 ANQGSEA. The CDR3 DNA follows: TGCAGCCCCCGGGGGGGGGTTACCAAAAACATTCAGTACTTC. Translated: CSPRGGVTKNIQYF.

The CDR3 DNA follows: TGCAGCGCCGGGGGTAGCGGGAGTATCCCCTACAATGAGCAGTTCTTC. Residues: CSAGGSGSIPYNEQFF. V and J are TRBV29-1 and TRBJ2-1, with 9 bases aligning to TRBD2. The germline CDR1 and CDR2 sequences are SQVTM and ANQGSEA. The CDR3 is made up of 16 amino acids. The J segment lost 2 bases and the V segment lost 7 bases, leaving 12 bases of the junction unmatched.

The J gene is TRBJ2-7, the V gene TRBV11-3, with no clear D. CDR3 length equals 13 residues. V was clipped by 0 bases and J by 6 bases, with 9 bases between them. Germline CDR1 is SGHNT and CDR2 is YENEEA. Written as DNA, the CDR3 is TGTGCCAGCAGCTTAGATGTGGTAAGCGAGCAGTACTTC. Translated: CASSLDVVSEQYF.

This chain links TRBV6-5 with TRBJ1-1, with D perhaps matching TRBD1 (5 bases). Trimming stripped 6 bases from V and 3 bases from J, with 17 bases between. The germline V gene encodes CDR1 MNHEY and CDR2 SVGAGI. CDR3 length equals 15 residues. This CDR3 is CASSLLGQSYTEAFF. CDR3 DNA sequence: TGTGCCAGCAGCCTTTTGGGGCAGAGCTACACTGAAGCTTTCTTT.

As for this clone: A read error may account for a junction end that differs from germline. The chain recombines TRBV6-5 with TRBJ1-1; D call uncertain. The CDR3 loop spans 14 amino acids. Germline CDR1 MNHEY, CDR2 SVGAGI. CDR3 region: CASSYAGDVLSQLF. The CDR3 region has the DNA TGTGCCAGCAGTTACGCCGGGGATGTCCTCAGCCAACTATTT.

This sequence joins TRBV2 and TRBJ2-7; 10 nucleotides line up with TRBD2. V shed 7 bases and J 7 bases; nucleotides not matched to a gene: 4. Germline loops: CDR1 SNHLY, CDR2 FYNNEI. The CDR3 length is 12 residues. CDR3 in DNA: TGTGCCAGCACTAGCGGGAGTGGGGAGCAGTACTTC. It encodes CASTSGSGEQYF.

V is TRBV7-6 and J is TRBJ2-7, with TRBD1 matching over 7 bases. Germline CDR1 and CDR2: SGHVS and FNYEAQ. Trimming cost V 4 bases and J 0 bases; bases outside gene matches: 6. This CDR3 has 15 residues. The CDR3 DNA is TGTGCCAGCAGCTCAGACAGGGACAGCTCCTACGAGCAGTACTTC. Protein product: CASSSDRDSSYEQYF.

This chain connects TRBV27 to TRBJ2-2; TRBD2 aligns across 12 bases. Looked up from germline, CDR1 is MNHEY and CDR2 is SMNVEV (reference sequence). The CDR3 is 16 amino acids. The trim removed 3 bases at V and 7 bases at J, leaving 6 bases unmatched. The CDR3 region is CASSLASGRAIGELFF. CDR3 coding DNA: TGTGCCAGCAGTTTGGCTAGCGGGAGGGCAATCGGGGAGCTGTTTTTT.

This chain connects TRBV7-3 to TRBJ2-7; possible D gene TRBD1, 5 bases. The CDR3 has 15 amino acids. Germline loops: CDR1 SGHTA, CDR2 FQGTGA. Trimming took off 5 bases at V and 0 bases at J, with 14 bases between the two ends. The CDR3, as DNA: TGTGCCAGCAGCCAAGCCCCGGACAACTCCTACGAGCAGTACTTC. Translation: CASSQAPDNSYEQYF. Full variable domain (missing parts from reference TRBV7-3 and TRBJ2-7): GAGVSQTPSNKVTEKGKYVELRCDPISGHTALYWYRQSLGQGPEFLIYFQGTGAADDSGLPNDRFFAVRPEGSVSTLKIQRTERGDSAVYLCASSQAPDNSYEQYFGPGTRLTVT.

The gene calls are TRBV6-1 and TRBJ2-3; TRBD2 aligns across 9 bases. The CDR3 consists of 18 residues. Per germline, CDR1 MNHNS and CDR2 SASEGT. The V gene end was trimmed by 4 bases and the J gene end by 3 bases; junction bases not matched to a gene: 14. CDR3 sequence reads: CASSVGPTVAGVTDTQYF. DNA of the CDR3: TGTGCCAGCAGTGTAGGACCCACCGTAGCGGGAGTGACAGATACGCAGTATTTT.

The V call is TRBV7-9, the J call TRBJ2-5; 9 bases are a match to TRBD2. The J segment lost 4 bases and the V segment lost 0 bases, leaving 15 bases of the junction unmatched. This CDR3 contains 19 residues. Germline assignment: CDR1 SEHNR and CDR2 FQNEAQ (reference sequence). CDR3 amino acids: CASSLASSREGGFRETQYF. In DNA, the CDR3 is TGTGCCAGCAGCTTAGCGAGTTCGCGGGAGGGCGGGTTCCGAGAGACCCAGTACTTC.

CDR3 loop: CASRTPGPEADTQYF. CDR3 coding DNA: TGTGCCAGCAGGACACCGGGCCCCGAAGCAGATACGCAGTATTTT. This chain links TRBV7-9 with TRBJ2-3; D gene ambiguous. Trimming removed 6 bases from V and 4 bases from J, with 17 bases in between. Germline V gene lookup returns CDR1 SEHNR and CDR2 FQNEAQ (reference sequence). The CDR3 loop spans 15 amino acids.

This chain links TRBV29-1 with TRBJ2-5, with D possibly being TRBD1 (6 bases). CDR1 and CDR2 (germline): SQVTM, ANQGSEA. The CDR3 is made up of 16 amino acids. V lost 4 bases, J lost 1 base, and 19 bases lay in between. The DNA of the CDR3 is TGCAGCGTTGTTATATATGGGACAACGAGCCAAGAGACCCAGTACTTC. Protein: CSVVIYGTTSQETQYF. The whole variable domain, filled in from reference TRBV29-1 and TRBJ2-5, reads SAVISQKPSRDICQRGTSLTIQCQVDSQVTMMFWYRQQPGQSLTLIATANQGSEATYESGFVIDKFPISRPNLTFSTLTVSNMSPEDSSIYLCSVVIYGTTSQETQYFGPGTRLLVL.

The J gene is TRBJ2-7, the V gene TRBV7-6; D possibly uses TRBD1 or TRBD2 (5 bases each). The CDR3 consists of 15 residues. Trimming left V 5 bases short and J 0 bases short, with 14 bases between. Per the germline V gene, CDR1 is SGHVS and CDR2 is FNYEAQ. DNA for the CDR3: TGTGCCAGCAGCCCCAGTGGGGGTATCTCCTACGAGCAGTACTTC. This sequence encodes CASSPSGGISYEQYF.

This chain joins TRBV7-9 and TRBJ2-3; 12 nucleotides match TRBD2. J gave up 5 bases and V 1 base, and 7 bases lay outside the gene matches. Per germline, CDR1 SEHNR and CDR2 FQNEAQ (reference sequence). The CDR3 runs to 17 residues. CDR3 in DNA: TGTGCCAGCAGCTTAGTCGTCCTAGCGGGAGGGGAAGATACGCAGTATTTT. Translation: CASSLVVLAGGEDTQYF.

The CDR3 loop reads CASSQDKRTYDSEQFF. In DNA form, the CDR3 reads TGCGCCAGCAGCCAAGATAAGAGGACATATGATTCTGAGCAGTTCTTC. The chain couples TRBV4-1 to TRBJ2-1; tentative D call: TRBD1 (5 bases). Germline CDR1 MGHRA, CDR2 YSYEKL. This CDR3 has 16 amino acids. Trimming left V 0 bases short and J 9 bases short, with 18 bases between.

The CDR3 protein is CASSQERLAGGEEQFF. CDR3 in DNA: TGCGCCAGCAGCCAAGAGAGGCTAGCGGGGGGCGAAGAGCAGTTCTTC. This chain connects TRBV4-3 to TRBJ2-1; 11 positions agree with TRBD2. The CDR3 totals 16 residues. Germline loops: CDR1 LGHNA, CDR2 YSLEER. After removal of 0 bases from V and 10 bases from J, the junction contained 8 bases not matched to a gene.

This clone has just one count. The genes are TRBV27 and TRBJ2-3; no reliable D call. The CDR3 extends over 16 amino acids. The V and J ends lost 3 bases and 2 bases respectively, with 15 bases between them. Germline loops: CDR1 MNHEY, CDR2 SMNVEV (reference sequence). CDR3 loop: CASSFGYFKTTDTQYF. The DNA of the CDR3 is TGTGCCAGCAGTTTCGGGTACTTCAAAACCACAGATACGCAGTATTTT.